This T cell receptor beta chain was sequenced during a study of T cell responses to AZD1222 COVID-19 vaccine. TCRdb's copy holds only in-frame clones and misses some; the assay was immunoSEQ multiplex PCR. This sample has around 150,000 clones, with approximately 94% found just once. CDR3 length: 15 residues. CDR1 and CDR2 from the germline V gene are MRHNA and SNTAGT. The ends lost 3 bases at V and 3 bases at J; junction bases unmatched: 4. The clonotype was recovered from an adult in good health. The rearrangement links TRBV6-4 to TRBJ2-2; TRBD2 aligns across 7 bases. This specimen consisted of peripheral blood, obtained on day 0 of AZD1222 vaccination. In DNA, the CDR3 is TGTGCCAGCAGTGAGACGGGGGGTTACACCGGGGAGCTGTTTTTT. Translation gives CASSETGGYTGELFF.